This is a list of T cell receptor beta chains from one sample in a study of technical replicates of blood from a handful of donors. Assay: immunoSEQ multiplex PCR; the TCRdb copy retains only in-frame clones and omits some. The profile shows under 75,000 clones, over 85% of them singletons. Material: T cells isolated from PBMCs. These receptor sequences come from a human donor in good health. Each CDR3 is given with its conserved first and last residue. The D gene is left open where the match is weak. Not all rows give a size; the values are once, few, many and, for expanded clones, a class.

j_call d_call clone_size v_call cdr3_aa cdr3_nt
TRBJ1-1 TRBD1 - TRBV10-3 CAIRSLGTANTEAFF TGTGCCATCAGATCCCTTGGGACAGCAAACACTGAAGCTTTCTTT
TRBJ2-7 - once TRBV27 CASSLDKPSYEQYF TGTGCCAGCAGTCTGGACAAGCCCTCCTACGAGCAGTACTTC
TRBJ2-7 - - TRBV4-1 CASSPGVGPREQYF TGCGCCAGCAGCCCAGGGGTGGGTCCTCGCGAGCAGTACTTC
TRBJ2-5 - - TRBV5-1 CASSFQSSAETQYF TGCGCCAGCAGCTTCCAATCTAGCGCAGAGACCCAGTACTTC
TRBJ1-1 - - TRBV5-1 CASSLDSPWKKAFF TGCGCCAGCAGCTTGGACAGCCCCTGGAAAAAAGCTTTCTTT
TRBJ2-3 - - TRBV10-1 CASSPAWASSTDTQYF TGCGCCAGCAGTCCTGCTTGGGCCTCTAGCACAGATACGCAGTATTTT
TRBJ1-3 TRBD1 - TRBV27 CASSLFGTELNSGNTIYF TGTGCCAGCAGTTTATTCGGGACAGAACTTAACTCTGGAAACACCATATATTTT
TRBJ1-5 - - TRBV15 CATSGSINQPQHF TGTGCCACCTCCGGGTCCATAAATCAGCCCCAGCATTTT
TRBJ2-7 TRBD2 - TRBV4-3 CASSPGRAVLNEQYF TGCGCCAGCAGCCCCGGGAGGGCCGTATTAAACGAGCAGTACTTC
TRBJ2-7 - - TRBV9 CASSVDDYQGYEQYF TGTGCCAGCAGCGTAGATGACTACCAAGGCTACGAGCAGTACTTC
TRBJ2-5 - - TRBV6-1 CASSEVLGAGETQYF TGTGCCAGCAGTGAAGTGTTGGGGGCAGGGGAGACCCAGTACTTC
TRBJ2-7 - - TRBV5-1 CASNPMGHQAYEQYF TGCGCCAGCAACCCTATGGGACATCAAGCCTACGAGCAGTACTTC
TRBJ2-5 TRBD2 - TRBV7-9 CASSLYVAGRETQYF TGTGCCAGCAGCTTATATGTAGCGGGAAGGGAGACCCAGTACTTC
TRBJ2-2 - - TRBV5-1 CASSFVNTGELFF TGCGCCAGCAGCTTCGTGAACACCGGGGAGCTGTTTTTT
TRBJ2-3 TRBD2 - TRBV27 CASSSLAGGHFSQYF TGTGCCAGCAGTTCTTTAGCGGGAGGGCATTTTTCGCAGTATTTT
TRBJ2-7 TRBD2 - TRBV11-2 CASSSPGLRDEQYF TGTGCCAGCAGCTCACCGGGACTAAGGGACGAGCAGTACTTC
TRBJ2-2 - - TRBV4-1 CASSVTRGGTNTGELFF TGCGCCAGCAGCGTAACTCGCGGGGGCACGAACACCGGGGAGCTGTTTTTT